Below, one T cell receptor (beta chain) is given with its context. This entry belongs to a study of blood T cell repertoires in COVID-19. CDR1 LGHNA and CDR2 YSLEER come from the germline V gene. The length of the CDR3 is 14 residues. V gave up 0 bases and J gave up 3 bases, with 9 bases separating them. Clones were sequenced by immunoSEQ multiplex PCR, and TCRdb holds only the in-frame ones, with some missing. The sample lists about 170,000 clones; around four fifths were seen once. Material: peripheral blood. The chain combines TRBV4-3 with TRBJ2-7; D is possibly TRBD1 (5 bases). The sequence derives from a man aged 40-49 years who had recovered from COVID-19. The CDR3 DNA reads TGCGCCAGCAGCCAAGATGACAGATACTACGAGCAGTACTTC. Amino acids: CASSQDDRYYEQYF.